The next 5 T cell receptor beta chains were all read from a single sample in a study of OX40 agonist ivuxolimab in advanced cancers. Some clones are missing from TCRdb's copy, which holds only in-frame ones; the method was immunoSEQ multiplex PCR. The sample has more than 80,000 clones; about 89% are singletons. The material sequenced was CD4+ or CD8+ T cells sorted from blood, taken in a trial of the OX40 agonist ivuxolimab. All receptors derive from an adult with an advanced solid tumor such as melanoma, head and neck, liver or kidney cancer.

The V call is TRBV7-2, the J call TRBJ2-2, with D tentatively TRBD2 (5 bases). V was pared by 1 base and J by 5 bases, with 8 bases between. This CDR3 is built from 14 residues. Germline CDR1 reads SGHTA; CDR2 reads FQGNSA. The CDR3 DNA follows: TGTGCCAGCAGCTTAGGGACTCGTACCGGGGAGCTGTTTTTT. Translated, it gives CASSLGTRTGELFF.

This rearrangement joins TRBV28 to TRBJ1-2; no firm D call. CDR3 size: 13 residues. Trimming left V 5 bases short and J 3 bases short, with 10 bases between. Germline-derived CDR1 and CDR2 are MDHEN and SYDVKM. The CDR3, as DNA: TGTGCCAGCAGTCCCCCTACCCACTATGGCTACACCTTC. As protein: CASSPPTHYGYTF.

This chain connects TRBV28 to TRBJ1-2; D ambiguous. The CDR3 extends over 14 amino acids. The germline CDR1 and CDR2 sequences are MDHEN and SYDVKM. V lost 7 bases, J lost 7 bases, and 19 bases lay in between. The DNA for the CDR3 is TGTGCCAGCAATACGGCGAAAAGGGCGGGTGGCTACACCTTC. Its translation: CASNTAKRAGGYTF.

This chain uses TRBV7-2 with TRBJ2-1, with a tentative D call TRBD2 (6 bases). V was pared by 6 bases and J by 0 bases, with 12 bases between. The CDR3 consists of 15 residues. Germline V CDR1 and CDR2: SGHTA, FQGNSA. CDR3 nucleotide sequence: TGTGCCAGCAGTCCACGGGGAGGCTCCTACAATGAGCAGTTCTTC. Encoded protein: CASSPRGGSYNEQFF.

The chain joins TRBV5-1 to TRBJ1-3; D not resolved. The V end lost 0 bases, the J end lost 0 bases, and 7 bases lay between the germline ends. This CDR3 is 15 amino acids long. The germline V gene encodes CDR1 SGHRS and CDR2 YFSETQ. The CDR3 DNA reads as TGCGCCAGCAGCTTGGGCACCCGCTCTGGAAACACCATATATTTT. Its protein is CASSLGTRSGNTIYF.